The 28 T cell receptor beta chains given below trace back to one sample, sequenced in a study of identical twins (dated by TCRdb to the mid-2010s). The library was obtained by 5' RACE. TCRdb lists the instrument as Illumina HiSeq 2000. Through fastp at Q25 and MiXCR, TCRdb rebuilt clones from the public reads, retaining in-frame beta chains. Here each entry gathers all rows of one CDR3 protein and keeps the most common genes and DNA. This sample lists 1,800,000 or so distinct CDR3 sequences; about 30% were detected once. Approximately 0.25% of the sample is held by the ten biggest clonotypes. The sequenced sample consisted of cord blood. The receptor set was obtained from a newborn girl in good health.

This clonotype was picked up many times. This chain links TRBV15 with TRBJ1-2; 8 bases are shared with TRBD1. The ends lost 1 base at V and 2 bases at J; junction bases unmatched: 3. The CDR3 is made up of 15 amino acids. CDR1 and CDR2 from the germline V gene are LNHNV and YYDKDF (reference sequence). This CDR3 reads CATSRVRTGNYGYTF. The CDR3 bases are TGTGCCACCAGCAGAGTTCGGACAGGGAACTATGGCTACACCTTC.

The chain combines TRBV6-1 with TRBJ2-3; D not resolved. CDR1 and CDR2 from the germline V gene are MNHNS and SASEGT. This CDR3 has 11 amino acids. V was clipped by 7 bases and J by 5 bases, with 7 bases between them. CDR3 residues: CASTERDTQYF. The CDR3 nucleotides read TGTGCCAGCACCGAGAGAGATACGCAGTATTTT.

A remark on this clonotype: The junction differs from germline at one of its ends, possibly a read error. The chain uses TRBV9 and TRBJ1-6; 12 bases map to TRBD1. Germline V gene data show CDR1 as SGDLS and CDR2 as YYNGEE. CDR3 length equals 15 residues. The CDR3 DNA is TGTGCCAGCAGCGCGCCGGGACAGGGGGCTTCACCCCCCCACTTT. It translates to CASSAPGQGASPPHF.

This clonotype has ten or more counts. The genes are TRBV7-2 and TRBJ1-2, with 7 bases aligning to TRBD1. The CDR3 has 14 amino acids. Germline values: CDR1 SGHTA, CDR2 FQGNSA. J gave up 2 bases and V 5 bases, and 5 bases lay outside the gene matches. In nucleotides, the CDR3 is TGTGCCAGCAGCCCTCAGGGACAGAACTATGGCTACACCTTC. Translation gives CASSPQGQNYGYTF.

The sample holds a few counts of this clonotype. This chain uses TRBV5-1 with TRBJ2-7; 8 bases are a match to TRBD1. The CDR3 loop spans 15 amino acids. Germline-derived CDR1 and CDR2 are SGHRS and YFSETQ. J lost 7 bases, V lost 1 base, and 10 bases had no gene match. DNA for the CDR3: TGCGCCAGCAGCTTGTATCCAGGGGGCTCGGGGGAGCAGTACTTC. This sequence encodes CASSLYPGGSGEQYF.

In DNA form, the CDR3 reads TGTGCCAGCAGTCATGACAGGGTGTGGACTGAAGCTTTCTTT. The encoded protein is CASSHDRVWTEAFF. V is TRBV12-3 or TRBV12-4 and J is TRBJ1-1; the match to TRBD1 covers 7 bases. The CDR3 contains 14 residues. The V and J ends lost 5 bases and 5 bases, in that order; junction bases with no gene match: 8.

The CDR3 DNA sequence: TGTGCCAGCAGCCGCCGACTTAGTCCTGAGACCCAGTACTTC. It yields the protein CASSRRLSPETQYF. V gene TRBV6-2 or TRBV6-3 combines with J gene TRBJ2-5; D unresolved. V was shortened by 6 bases and J by 5 bases, with 16 bases between the two germline ends. CDR3 length equals 14 residues. The V gene's germline CDR1 is MNHEY and CDR2 SVGEGT.

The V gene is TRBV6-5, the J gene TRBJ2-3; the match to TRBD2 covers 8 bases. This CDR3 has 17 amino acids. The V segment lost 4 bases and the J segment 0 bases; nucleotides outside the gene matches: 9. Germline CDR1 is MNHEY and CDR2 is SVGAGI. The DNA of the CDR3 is TGTGCCAGCAGTTCGGCCGCTAGCGGGTCTAGCACAGATACGCAGTATTTT. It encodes CASSSAASGSSTDTQYF.

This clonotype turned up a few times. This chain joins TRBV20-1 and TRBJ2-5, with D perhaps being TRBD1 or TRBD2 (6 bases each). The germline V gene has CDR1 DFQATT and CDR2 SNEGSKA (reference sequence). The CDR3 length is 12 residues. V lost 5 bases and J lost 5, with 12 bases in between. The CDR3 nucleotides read TGCAGTGCTGGGGGGCAAGGGGAGACCCAGTACTTC. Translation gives CSAGGQGETQYF.

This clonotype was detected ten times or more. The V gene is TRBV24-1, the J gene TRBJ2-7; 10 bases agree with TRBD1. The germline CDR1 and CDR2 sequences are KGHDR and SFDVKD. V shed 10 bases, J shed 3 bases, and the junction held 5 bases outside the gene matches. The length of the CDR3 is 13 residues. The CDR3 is CATTGQGIYEQYF. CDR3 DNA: TGTGCCACAACGGGACAGGGGATCTACGAGCAGTACTTC.

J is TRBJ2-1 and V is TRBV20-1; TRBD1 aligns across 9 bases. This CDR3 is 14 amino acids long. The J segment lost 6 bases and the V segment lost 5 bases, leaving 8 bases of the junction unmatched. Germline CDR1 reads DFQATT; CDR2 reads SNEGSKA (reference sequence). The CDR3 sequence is CSAQQGALGNEQFF. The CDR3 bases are TGCAGTGCTCAACAGGGGGCGCTTGGCAATGAGCAGTTCTTC.

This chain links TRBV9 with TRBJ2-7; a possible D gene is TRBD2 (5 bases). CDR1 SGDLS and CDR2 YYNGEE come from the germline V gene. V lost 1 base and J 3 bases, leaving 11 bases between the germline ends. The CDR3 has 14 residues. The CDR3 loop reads CASSVRARDYEQYF. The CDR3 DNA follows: TGTGCCAGCAGCGTACGAGCCCGGGACTACGAGCAGTACTTC.

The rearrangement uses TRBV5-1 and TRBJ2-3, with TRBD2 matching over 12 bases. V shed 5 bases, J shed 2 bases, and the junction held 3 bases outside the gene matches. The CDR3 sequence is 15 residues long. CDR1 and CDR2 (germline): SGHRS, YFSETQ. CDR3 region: CASRTSGSYTDTQYF. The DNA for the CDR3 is TGCGCCAGCAGGACTAGCGGGAGTTACACAGATACGCAGTATTTT.

DNA for the CDR3: TGCAGTGCTAGGCGCAGGGAGGGGGCCAAAAACATTCAGTACTTC. This sequence encodes CSARRREGAKNIQYF. The V gene is TRBV20-1, the J gene TRBJ2-4, with TRBD2 matching 7 bases. V lost 3 bases to trimming and J lost 1 base; unmatched junction nucleotides: 6. Germline values: CDR1 DFQATT, CDR2 SNEGSKA (reference sequence). The CDR3 is 15 residues long.

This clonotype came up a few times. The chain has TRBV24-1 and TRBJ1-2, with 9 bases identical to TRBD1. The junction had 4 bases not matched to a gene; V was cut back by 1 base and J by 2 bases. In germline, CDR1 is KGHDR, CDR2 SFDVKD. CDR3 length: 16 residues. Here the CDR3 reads CATSDFAGQGNYGYTF. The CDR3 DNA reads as TGTGCCACCAGTGATTTCGCGGGACAGGGCAACTATGGCTACACCTTC.

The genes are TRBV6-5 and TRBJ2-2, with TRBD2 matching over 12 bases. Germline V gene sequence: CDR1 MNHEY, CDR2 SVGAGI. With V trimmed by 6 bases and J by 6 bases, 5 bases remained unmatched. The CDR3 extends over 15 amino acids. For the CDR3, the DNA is TGTGCCAGCAGGGAGACTAGCGGGAGTTCCGGGGAGCTGTTTTTT. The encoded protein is CASRETSGSSGELFF.

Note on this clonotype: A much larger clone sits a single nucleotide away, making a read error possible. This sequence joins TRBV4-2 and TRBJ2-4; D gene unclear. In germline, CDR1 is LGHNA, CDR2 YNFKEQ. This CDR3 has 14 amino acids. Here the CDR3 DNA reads TGTGCCAGCAGCCAAGTTTCGCGACAAAACATTCGGTACTTC. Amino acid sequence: CASSQVSRQNIRYF.

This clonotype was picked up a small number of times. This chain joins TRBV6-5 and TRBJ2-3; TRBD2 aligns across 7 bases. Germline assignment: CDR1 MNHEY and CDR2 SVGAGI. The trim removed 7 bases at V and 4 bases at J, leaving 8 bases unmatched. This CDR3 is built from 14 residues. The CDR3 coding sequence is TGTGCCAGCACCCACGGGGGGTCCCCAGATACGCAGTATTTT. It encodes CASTHGGSPDTQYF.

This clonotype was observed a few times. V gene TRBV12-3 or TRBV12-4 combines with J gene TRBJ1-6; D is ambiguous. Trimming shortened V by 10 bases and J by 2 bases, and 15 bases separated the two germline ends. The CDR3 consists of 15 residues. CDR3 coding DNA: TGTGCCACCCGTTCCGGCCAGACCTATAATTCACCCCTCCACTTT. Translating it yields CATRSGQTYNSPLHF.

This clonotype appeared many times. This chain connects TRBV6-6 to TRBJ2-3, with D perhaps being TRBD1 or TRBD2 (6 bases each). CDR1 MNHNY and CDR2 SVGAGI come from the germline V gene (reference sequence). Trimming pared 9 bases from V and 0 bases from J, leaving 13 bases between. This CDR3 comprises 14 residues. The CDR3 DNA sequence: TGTGCCAGGACGGAGGGGGTCAGCACAGATACGCAGTATTTT. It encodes CARTEGVSTDTQYF.

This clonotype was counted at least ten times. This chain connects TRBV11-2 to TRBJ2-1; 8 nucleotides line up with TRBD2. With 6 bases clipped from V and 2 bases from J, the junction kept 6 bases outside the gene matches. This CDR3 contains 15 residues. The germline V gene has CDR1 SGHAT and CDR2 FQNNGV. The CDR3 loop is CASRSTSGPYNEQFF. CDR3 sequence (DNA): TGTGCCAGCAGGAGCACTAGCGGTCCCTACAATGAGCAGTTCTTC.

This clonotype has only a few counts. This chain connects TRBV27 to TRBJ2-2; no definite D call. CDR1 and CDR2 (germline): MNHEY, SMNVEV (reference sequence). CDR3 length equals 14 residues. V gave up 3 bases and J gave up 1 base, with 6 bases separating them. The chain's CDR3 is CASSFDLNTGELFF. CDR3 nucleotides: TGTGCCAGCAGTTTTGACCTGAACACCGGGGAGCTGTTTTTT.

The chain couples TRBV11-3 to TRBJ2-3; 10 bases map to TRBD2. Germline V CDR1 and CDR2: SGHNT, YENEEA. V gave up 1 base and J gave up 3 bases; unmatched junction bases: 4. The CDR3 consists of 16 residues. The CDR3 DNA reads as TGTGCCAGCAGCTTAGGGAGCGGGGGGGTTACAGATACGCAGTATTTT. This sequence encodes CASSLGSGGVTDTQYF. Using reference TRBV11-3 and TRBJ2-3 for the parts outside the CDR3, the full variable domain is EAGVVQSPRYKIIEKKQPVAFWCNPISGHNTLYWYLQNLGQGPELLIRYENEEAVDDSQLPKDRFSAERLKGVDSTLKIQPAELGDSAVYLCASSLGSGGVTDTQYFGPGTRLTVL.

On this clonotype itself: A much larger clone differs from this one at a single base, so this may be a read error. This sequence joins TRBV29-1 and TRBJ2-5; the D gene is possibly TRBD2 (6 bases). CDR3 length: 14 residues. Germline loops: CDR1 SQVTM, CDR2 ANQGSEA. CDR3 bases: TGCAGCGTTGAATCCGGGAACTCGGGAGAGGCCCAGTACTTC. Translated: CSVESGNSGEAQYF.

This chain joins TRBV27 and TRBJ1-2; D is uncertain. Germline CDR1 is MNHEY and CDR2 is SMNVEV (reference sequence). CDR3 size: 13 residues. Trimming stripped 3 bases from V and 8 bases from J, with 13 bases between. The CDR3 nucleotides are TGTGCCAGCAGTTTGAGGGCAACTTCGGGCTACACCTTC. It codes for CASSLRATSGYTF.

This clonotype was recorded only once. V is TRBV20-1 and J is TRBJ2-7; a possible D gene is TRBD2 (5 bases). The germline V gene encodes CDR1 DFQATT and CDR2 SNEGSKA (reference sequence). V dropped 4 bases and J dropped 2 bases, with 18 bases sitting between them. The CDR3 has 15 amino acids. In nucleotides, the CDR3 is TGCAGTGCTACAAAATGGACTGGCCGAACCTACGAGCAGTACTTC. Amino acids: CSATKWTGRTYEQYF.

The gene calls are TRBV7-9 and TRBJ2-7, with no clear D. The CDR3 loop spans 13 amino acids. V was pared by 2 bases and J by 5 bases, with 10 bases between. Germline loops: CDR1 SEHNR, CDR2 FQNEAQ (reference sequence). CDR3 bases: TGTGCCAGCAGCTTAAGTACACGGAACGAGCAGTACTTC. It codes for CASSLSTRNEQYF.

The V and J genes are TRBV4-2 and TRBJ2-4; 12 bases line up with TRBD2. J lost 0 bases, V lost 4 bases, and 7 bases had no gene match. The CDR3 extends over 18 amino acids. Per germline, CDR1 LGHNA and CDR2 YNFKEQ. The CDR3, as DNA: TGTGCCAGCAGCCGGACTAGCGGGGCGAGCGTAGCCAAAAACATTCAGTACTTC. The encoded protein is CASSRTSGASVAKNIQYF.